The next 18 T cell receptor beta chains were all read from a single sample in a study of T cells in Graves' hyperthyroidism and ophthalmopathy. Researchers amplified the TCR beta CDR3 regions from RNA transcripts. Carried out on the TCR CDR3, a first-round RT-PCR used the HTBI primer set. TCRdb reprocessed the multiplex PCR reads via MiXCR and lists one record per CDR3 protein. The table has fewer than 500,000 distinct CDR3 sequences, 13% seen once. What was sequenced was blood. These receptors were obtained from a man aged 25 to 45 with Graves' hyperthyroidism that later progressed to Graves' ophthalmopathy.

This clonotype was recorded at least ten times. The chain uses TRBV7-2 and TRBJ2-3; 14 nucleotides match TRBD2. Losses at the gene ends were 5 bases for V and 0 bases for J; bases not matched to a gene: 7. The length of the CDR3 is 18 residues. Germline-derived CDR1 and CDR2 are SGHTA and FQGNSA. For the CDR3, the DNA is TGTGCCAGCAGCCTACGACTAGCGGGGGGGCGGAGCACAGATACGCAGTATTTT. This encodes CASSLRLAGGRSTDTQYF.

This clonotype was seen repeatedly, ten times or more. The chain recombines TRBV28 with TRBJ1-6; D ambiguous. The germline V gene encodes CDR1 MDHEN and CDR2 SYDVKM. Trimming removed 8 bases at V and 0 bases at J, with 14 bases between. The CDR3 is 16 residues long. CDR3 residues: CASVRAELSYNSPLHF. As DNA, the CDR3 is TGTGCCAGCGTCCGGGCGGAGCTCTCCTATAATTCACCCCTCCACTTT.

The sample holds a few counts of this clonotype. V gene TRBV19 combines with J gene TRBJ1-1; D is unclear. CDR1 is LNHDA and CDR2 is SQIVND in the germline V gene (reference sequence). Trimming cost V 7 bases and J 1 base, with 4 bases left between them. The CDR3 loop spans 11 amino acids. In DNA form, the CDR3 reads TGTGCCAGTATGGAGAACACTGAAGCTTTCTTT. Translation gives CASMENTEAFF.

This clonotype was found many times. This chain links TRBV6-5 with TRBJ1-5; possible D gene TRBD1, 5 bases. CDR3 length: 16 amino acids. Germline CDR1 reads MNHEY; CDR2 reads SVGAGI. V was clipped by 0 bases and J by 2 bases, with 11 bases between them. The chain's CDR3 is CASSYSRQGGNQPQHF. The CDR3 DNA follows: TGTGCCAGCAGTTACTCGAGGCAGGGAGGCAATCAGCCCCAGCATTTT.

This clonotype was recorded many times. The gene calls are TRBV5-1 and TRBJ1-2; the match to TRBD1 covers 7 bases. The CDR3 has 14 amino acids. In germline, CDR1 is SGHRS, CDR2 YFSETQ. V shed 2 bases and J 6 bases; nucleotides not matched to a gene: 7. CDR3 residues: CASSFWTGRDGYTF. The CDR3 coding sequence is TGCGCCAGCAGCTTTTGGACAGGACGAGATGGCTACACCTTC.

V and J are TRBV27 and TRBJ1-2; D perhaps matches TRBD1 (5 bases). Germline V gene sequence: CDR1 MNHEY, CDR2 SMNVEV (reference sequence). This CDR3 spans 16 amino acids. Deletions cut 5 bases from V and 3 bases from J, with 19 bases between. CDR3 sequence (DNA): TGTGCCAGCAGTCCCCCCCAGGGCCCGGTCTACTATGGCTACACCTTC. Its translation: CASSPPQGPVYYGYTF.

This clonotype showed up many times. The CDR3 DNA is TGTGCCAGCAGTTTAACGGGTGGGACTAGCGGGGTGGGTGAGCAGTTCTTC. Translating gives CASSLTGGTSGVGEQFF. V usage is TRBV12-3 or TRBV12-4 and J usage is TRBJ2-1, with TRBD2 matching 13 bases. J gave up 9 bases and V 2 bases, and 10 bases lay outside the gene matches. The CDR3 extends over 17 amino acids.

This clonotype was seen a single time. The V call is TRBV5-4, the J call TRBJ1-6; D uncertain. There are 16 residues in the CDR3. CDR1 and CDR2 from the germline V gene are SGHNT and YYREEE (reference sequence). Deletions cut 0 bases from V and 4 bases from J, with 11 bases between. The CDR3 region is CASSLDPEAYNSPLHF. The CDR3 bases are TGTGCCAGCAGCTTGGACCCAGAGGCTTATAATTCACCCCTCCACTTT.

This chain joins TRBV4-2 and TRBJ1-1; 7 bases align to TRBD1. Looked up from germline, CDR1 is LGHNA and CDR2 is YNFKEQ. This CDR3 spans 14 amino acids. The V segment lost 4 bases and the J segment 3 bases; nucleotides outside the gene matches: 5. CDR3: CASSPTQGDTEAFF. CDR3 coding DNA: TGTGCCAGCAGCCCTACCCAGGGGGACACTGAAGCTTTCTTT.

The genes are TRBV7-2 and TRBJ1-6; D is ambiguous. Trimming removed 1 base at V and 10 bases at J, with 14 bases between. Germline V gene data show CDR1 as SGHTA and CDR2 as FQGNSA. CDR3 size: 15 residues. The CDR3, as DNA: TGTGCCAGCAGCTTAGTACGGTCCGTGGGGTCACCCCTCCACTTT. It yields the protein CASSLVRSVGSPLHF. Using reference TRBV7-2 and TRBJ1-6 for the parts outside the CDR3, the full variable domain is GAGVSQSPSNKVTEKGKDVELRCDPISGHTALYWYRQSLGQGLEFLIYFQGNSAPDKSGLPSDRFSAERTGGSVSTLTIQRTQQEDSAVYLCASSLVRSVGSPLHFGNGTRLTVT.

This clonotype was detected a few times. V usage is TRBV9 and J usage is TRBJ1-1; D not certain. CDR1 is SGDLS and CDR2 is YYNGEE in the germline V gene. V lost 4 bases and J 6 bases, leaving 10 bases between the germline ends. The CDR3 has 12 residues. As DNA, the CDR3 is TGTGCCAGCAGCCTGAACGGGCCTGAAGCTTTCTTT. Protein product: CASSLNGPEAFF.

The chain uses TRBV6-5 and TRBJ1-5, with a weak D call TRBD1 (6 bases). There are 14 residues in the CDR3. The V and J ends lost 2 bases and 7 bases respectively, with 12 bases between them. The germline V gene encodes CDR1 MNHEY and CDR2 SVGAGI. CDR3 region: CASSYRTGRQPQHF. DNA for the CDR3: TGTGCCAGCAGTTACCGTACAGGGAGACAGCCCCAGCATTTT.

This clonotype was seen repeatedly, ten times or more. The CDR3 spells CASSLGPSGVLGDTQYF. CDR3 coding DNA: TGCGCCAGCAGCTTGGGGCCTAGCGGGGTACTTGGAGATACGCAGTATTTT. The chain is built from TRBV5-1 and TRBJ2-3; 9 positions agree with TRBD2. Germline V gives CDR1 SGHRS, CDR2 YFSETQ. The CDR3 is 17 amino acids. With V trimmed by 0 bases and J by 5 bases, 10 bases remained unmatched. The complete variable domain, with remaining parts taken from reference TRBV5-1 and TRBJ2-3, reads KAGVTQTPRYLIKTRGQQVTLSCSPISGHRSVSWYQQTPGQGLQFLFEYFSETQRNKGNFPGRFSGRQFSNSRSEMNVSTLELGDSALYLCASSLGPSGVLGDTQYFGPGTRLTVL.

This clonotype has just a few counts. The chain is built from TRBV7-9 and TRBJ1-4; D remains unclear. V was pared by 6 bases and J by 7 bases, with 15 bases between. The germline gives CDR1 SEHNR, CDR2 FQNEAQ (reference sequence). This CDR3 comprises 14 residues. CDR3 DNA: TGTGCCAGCAGTCTAGAAGATTGGCGTGAAAAACTGTTTTTT. This gives the protein CASSLEDWREKLFF.

The V call is TRBV20-1, the J call TRBJ2-6; no clear D gene. Per germline, CDR1 DFQATT and CDR2 SNEGSKA (reference sequence). With 4 bases removed from V and 0 bases from J, the gap between germline ends came to 4 bases. The CDR3 extends over 13 amino acids. CDR3 loop: CSAMTSGANVLTF. The CDR3 region has the DNA TGCAGTGCTATGACCTCTGGGGCCAACGTCCTGACTTTC.

Notes on this clonotype: This clone may be a read error of a much larger clone one base away. The chain links TRBV11-2 to TRBJ1-2; D gene uncertain. Germline CDR1 is SGHAT and CDR2 is FQNNGV. The CDR3 has 14 residues. The CDR3 loop is CASSLVGPGYGDTF. The CDR3, as DNA: TGTGCCAGCAGCTTAGTAGGCCCCGGGTATGGCGACACCTTC.

Regarding this clonotype: Its ends do not fully match the called genes, so a read error is possible. The genes are TRBV2 and TRBJ1-2; D might be TRBD1 (6 bases). The germline V gene has CDR1 SNHLY and CDR2 FYNNEI. CDR3 size: 16 residues. The CDR3 sequence: CAISEGGRGPRGGYTF. CDR3 DNA: TGTGCCATCAGTGAAGGTGGGCGGGGGCCGAGGGGTGGCTACACCTTC.

This clonotype was detected many times. CDR3 sequence reads: CASSPGGTGNTIYF. CDR3 DNA sequence: TGTGCCAGCTCACCTGGGGGGACTGGAAACACCATATATTTT. The J gene is TRBJ1-3, the V gene TRBV18; D is possibly TRBD1 (5 bases). The germline V gene encodes CDR1 KGHSH and CDR2 LQKENI. V was trimmed by 3 bases and J by 2 bases, leaving 8 bases between them. The CDR3 is 14 residues long. Drawing the rest from reference TRBV18 and TRBJ1-3, the complete variable domain is NAGVMQNPRHLVRRRGQEARLRCSPMKGHSHVYWYRQLPEEGLKFMVYLQKENIIDESGMPKERFSAEFPKEGPSILRIQQVVRGDSAAYFCASSPGGTGNTIYFGEGSWLTVV.